This TCR beta chain was observed in a study of post-analysis software for immune sequencing data. Built from TCR beta cDNA, the libraries had unique molecular identifiers in them. T cells numbering roughly 1 to 10 million yielded 500,000 or so cDNA molecules. TCRdb processed the PCR reads anew with MiXCR; each CDR3 protein has one entry. Of roughly 650,000 distinct CDR3 sequences in the sample, approximately 60% are singletons; the top ten hold 10% to 12%. A single count supports this clonotype. The antigen remains undetermined. Germline CDR1 reads MNHEY; CDR2 reads SMNVEV (reference sequence). With 1 base clipped from V and 3 bases from J, the junction kept 10 bases outside the gene matches. The CDR3 contains 17 residues. General study results and limits: For normalized Chao1 diversity, multiple sclerosis patients scored significantly lower than controls did. Among several TRBV segments more frequent in patients than controls were TRBV5-6, TRBV5-1 and TRBV20-1.

The sequenced sample was blood. The origin of this receptor is a girl aged 2-10 years with multiple sclerosis. V is TRBV27 and J is TRBJ2-3; TRBD2 matches at 7 bases. CDR3 sequence reads: CASSLYVPGGSTDTQYF. CDR3 bases: TGTGCCAGCAGTTTATACGTCCCTGGCGGGAGTACAGATACGCAGTATTTT.